What follows are 28 T cell receptor beta chains derived from one specimen sequenced in a study of OX40 agonist ivuxolimab in advanced cancers. Repertoires were generated with immunoSEQ multiplex PCR, while TCRdb's copy carries only in-frame clones and drops some. The data show tens of thousands of clones, with approximately 90% seen just once and about 0.42% held by the top ten. The specimen was CD4+ or CD8+ T cells sorted from blood, collected in a trial of the OX40 agonist ivuxolimab. Receptors originate from an adult with an advanced solid tumor such as melanoma, head and neck, liver or kidney cancer.

The chain combines TRBV30 with TRBJ1-1; D might be TRBD1 (5 bases). Germline CDR1 reads GTSNPN; CDR2 reads SVGIG (reference sequence). V dropped 1 base and J dropped 7 bases, with 10 bases sitting between them. The CDR3 is 12 amino acids. CDR3 sequence reads: CAWSGWGFEAFF. The CDR3 DNA reads TGTGCCTGGAGTGGGTGGGGGTTTGAAGCTTTCTTT.

The chain employs TRBV19 and TRBJ1-2, with D tentatively TRBD1 (5 bases). The CDR3 totals 18 residues. Trimming removed 7 bases from V and 4 bases from J, with 28 bases in between. Germline V CDR1 and CDR2: LNHDA, SQIVND (reference sequence). CDR3 amino acids: CASNAPFSTVTTSYGYTF. The CDR3 nucleotides are TGTGCCAGTAACGCTCCTTTCTCGACAGTCACCACTAGCTATGGCTACACCTTC.

The gene calls are TRBV19 and TRBJ2-2; weak D call: TRBD2 (5 bases). CDR3 length: 15 amino acids. The germline V gene has CDR1 LNHDA and CDR2 SQIVND (reference sequence). V was shortened by 10 bases and J by 1 base, with 16 bases between the two germline ends. This CDR3 is CATLAGLENTGELFF. The CDR3 DNA reads as TGTGCCACTCTTGCGGGCCTCGAGAACACCGGGGAGCTGTTTTTT.

The chain joins TRBV4-3 to TRBJ2-6; D assignment may be TRBD1 or TRBD2 (5 bases each). Trimming took off 0 bases at V and 3 bases at J, with 15 bases between the two ends. CDR1 and CDR2 from the germline V gene are LGHNA and YSLEER. The CDR3 length is 18 residues. The CDR3 sequence is CASSQDFGGVSGANVLTF. The CDR3 nucleotides are TGCGCCAGCAGCCAAGATTTTGGGGGAGTTAGTGGGGCCAACGTCCTGACTTTC.

The chain joins TRBV5-1 to TRBJ2-7, with TRBD2 matching 12 bases. V shed 4 bases and J 0 bases; nucleotides not matched to a gene: 8. The length of the CDR3 is 17 residues. Looked up from germline, CDR1 is SGHRS and CDR2 is YFSETQ. The CDR3 DNA sequence: TGCGCCAGCAGCCTAGGACTAGCGGGATTAATCTCCTACGAGCAGTACTTC. Its protein product is CASSLGLAGLISYEQYF.

V and J are TRBV19 and TRBJ2-7; 10 bases line up with TRBD1. Germline V lookup: CDR1 LNHDA, CDR2 SQIVND (reference sequence). V shed 5 bases and J 3 bases; nucleotides not matched to a gene: 19. This CDR3 is 19 amino acids long. The CDR3, as DNA: TGTGCCAGTAGTTCGCAGTATGACTCCGGGACAGGGGATTTCTACGAGCAGTACTTC. Its protein is CASSSQYDSGTGDFYEQYF.

This clone has only one observation. This rearrangement joins TRBV7-7 to TRBJ2-7, with TRBD2 identical over 14 bases. The CDR3 length is 15 residues. Germline trimming cut 6 bases from V and 7 bases from J; bases unmatched to any gene: 8. Per the germline V gene, CDR1 is SSHAT and CDR2 is FNYEAQ (reference sequence). The CDR3 bases are TGTGCCAGCAGTCCGGGACTAGCGGGAGATCGTGAGCAGTACTTC. It codes for CASSPGLAGDREQYF.

The gene calls are TRBV6-1 and TRBJ2-5; D is uncertain. The germline V and J ends were trimmed by 3 bases and 4 bases, with 9 bases remaining between them. This CDR3 is built from 13 residues. Per the germline V gene, CDR1 is MNHNS and CDR2 is SASEGT. CDR3 bases: TGTGCCAGCAGTGATGGGCAGCTAGAGACCCAGTACTTC. It encodes CASSDGQLETQYF.

V gene TRBV5-5 combines with J gene TRBJ2-7; D is uncertain. V lost 2 bases to trimming and J lost 1 base, with 16 bases between them. CDR1 SGHKS and CDR2 YYEKEE come from the germline V gene (reference sequence). The CDR3 has 16 amino acids. The CDR3 region has the DNA TGTGCCAGCAGCTTCGCATCAGGATCCCTTTCCTACGAGCAGTACTTC. Amino acid sequence: CASSFASGSLSYEQYF.

The V call is TRBV9, the J call TRBJ2-1, with TRBD2 matching over 12 bases. Germline trimming cut 4 bases from V and 7 bases from J; bases unmatched to any gene: 9. Germline CDR1 is SGDLS and CDR2 is YYNGEE. The CDR3 sequence is 16 residues long. This chain's CDR3 is CASSNRLAGAVNEQFF. The CDR3 DNA follows: TGTGCCAGCAGCAACAGACTAGCGGGAGCGGTTAATGAGCAGTTCTTC.

This chain uses TRBV30 with TRBJ2-7; 9 bases line up with TRBD1. Unmatched junction bases numbered 9, after V lost 3 bases and J lost 0 bases. Germline-derived CDR1 and CDR2 are GTSNPN and SVGIG (reference sequence). The CDR3 runs 16 residues. The CDR3 nucleotides read TGTGCCTGGAGAAGAACAGGGGGCGAATCCTCCTACGAGCAGTACTTC. This encodes CAWRRTGGESSYEQYF.

The V and J genes are TRBV7-9 and TRBJ2-7; D ambiguous. Germline CDR1 is SEHNR and CDR2 is FQNEAQ (reference sequence). The CDR3 is made up of 15 amino acids. The V and J ends lost 5 bases and 0 bases respectively, with 14 bases between them. CDR3 in amino acids: CASSLNSGPSYEQYF. The CDR3 region has the DNA TGTGCCAGCAGCCTGAACTCTGGCCCCTCCTACGAGCAGTACTTC.

The genes are TRBV5-1 and TRBJ2-7, with 11 bases identical to TRBD1. The CDR3 spans 15 residues. V gave up 4 bases and J gave up 5 bases; unmatched junction bases: 8. The germline V gene has CDR1 SGHRS and CDR2 YFSETQ. The CDR3 loop is CASSIGQGAFDEQYF. CDR3 in DNA: TGCGCCAGCAGCATAGGACAGGGGGCCTTCGACGAGCAGTACTTC.

This chain joins TRBV14 and TRBJ2-2; either TRBD1 or TRBD2 may fit D (6 bases each). Between the trimmed V and J ends, which lost 3 bases and 7 bases, there was a span of 18 bases. CDR3 length equals 16 residues. Per the germline V gene, CDR1 is SGHDN and CDR2 is FVKESK. CDR3 residues: CASSHGGGRASGELFF. The CDR3 DNA reads as TGTGCCAGCAGCCACGGTGGGGGGCGCGCGAGCGGGGAGCTGTTTTTT.

This rearrangement joins TRBV7-8 to TRBJ2-3; 8 bases are a match to TRBD2. CDR3 length: 17 residues. Germline-derived CDR1 and CDR2 are SGHVS and FQNEAQ. Trimming cost V 6 bases and J 0 bases; bases outside gene matches: 11. This CDR3 is CASRRGGGRRSTDTQYF. The CDR3, as DNA: TGTGCCAGCAGACGGGGGGGCGGGAGAAGGAGCACAGATACGCAGTATTTT.

This clone is a singleton in its sample. The rearrangement links TRBV2 to TRBJ2-7; 9 bases agree with TRBD2. After removal of 7 bases from V and 4 bases from J, the junction contained 5 bases not matched to a gene. Germline V CDR1 and CDR2: SNHLY, FYNNEI. The CDR3 is 13 residues long. DNA of the CDR3: TGTGCCAGCATCCCTAGCGGGACATACGAGCAGTACTTC. Translation gives CASIPSGTYEQYF.

The genes are TRBV10-3 and TRBJ2-1; 11 bases align to TRBD1. The CDR3 totals 20 residues. Per germline, CDR1 ENHRY and CDR2 SYGVKD. Losses at the gene ends were 3 bases for V and 0 bases for J; bases not matched to a gene: 13. CDR3 DNA: TGTGCCATCAGTGACATGGACAGGGGGCGGCTAGCGGACTCCTACAATGAGCAGTTCTTC. This codes for CAISDMDRGRLADSYNEQFF.

This clone appeared once. The CDR3 DNA reads as TGTGCCAGCAGCCTAAGTTCGGGACAGAACACCGGGGAGCTGTTTTTT. This encodes CASSLSSGQNTGELFF. This chain uses TRBV7-7 with TRBJ2-2, with D maybe TRBD1 (6 bases). This CDR3 is built from 16 residues. Germline values: CDR1 SSHAT, CDR2 FNYEAQ (reference sequence). V lost 5 bases to trimming and J lost 1 base, with 14 bases between them.

The rearrangement uses TRBV9 and TRBJ2-7; 12 nucleotides line up with TRBD2. Germline V lookup: CDR1 SGDLS, CDR2 YYNGEE. The CDR3 is 16 residues long. V was clipped by 3 bases and J by 6 bases; unmatched bases: 10. The CDR3 loop reads CASSGPSSGRAGEQYF. The CDR3 DNA is TGTGCCAGCAGCGGCCCCTCTAGCGGGAGGGCGGGCGAGCAGTACTTC.

The CDR3 reads CASSPGTSGSTAYEQYF. CDR3 sequence (DNA): TGCGCCAGCAGCCCGGGGACTAGCGGGAGTACCGCCTACGAGCAGTACTTC. This chain joins TRBV5-1 and TRBJ2-7; 14 bases match TRBD2. Germline-derived CDR1 and CDR2 are SGHRS and YFSETQ. The CDR3 contains 17 residues. V was clipped by 4 bases and J by 2 bases; unmatched bases: 8.

The rearrangement uses TRBV7-9 and TRBJ2-3, with 8 nucleotides matching TRBD1. The CDR3 is 16 residues long. The V and J ends lost 6 bases and 2 bases, in that order; junction bases with no gene match: 10. Per germline, CDR1 SEHNR and CDR2 FQNEAQ (reference sequence). The CDR3 bases are TGTGCCAGCAGTCATTCTGGACAGGGATACACAGATACGCAGTATTTT. It codes for CASSHSGQGYTDTQYF.

This rearrangement joins TRBV4-3 to TRBJ2-1; 9 nucleotides align to TRBD2. The CDR3 covers 18 residues. CDR1 and CDR2 from the germline V gene are LGHNA and YSLEER. The V segment lost 0 bases and the J segment 3 bases; nucleotides outside the gene matches: 9. CDR3 loop: CASSQDLLAGTNYNEQFF. CDR3 DNA: TGCGCCAGCAGCCAAGATCTCCTAGCGGGAACTAACTACAATGAGCAGTTCTTC.

The genes are TRBV7-9 and TRBJ2-5; possibly TRBD1 for D (5 bases). The CDR3 consists of 16 residues. The germline gives CDR1 SEHNR, CDR2 FQNEAQ (reference sequence). V lost 5 bases, J lost 3 bases, and 19 bases lay in between. For the CDR3, the DNA is TGTGCCAGCAGCCTGATGGGGCAGATGGGAAAAGAGACCCAGTACTTC. Amino acids: CASSLMGQMGKETQYF.

This sequence joins TRBV9 and TRBJ2-3; D is possibly TRBD2 (6 bases). There are 18 residues in the CDR3. V lost 4 bases to trimming and J lost 1 base, with 22 bases between them. Germline CDR1 is SGDLS and CDR2 is YYNGEE. In DNA form, the CDR3 reads TGTGCCAGCAGCTTACGAGATCGCGGGGCAGTGGGCACAGATACGCAGTATTTT. Translating gives CASSLRDRGAVGTDTQYF.

With regard to this clone: The sample has other DNA sequences that encode this CDR3 too. The V call is TRBV5-1, the J call TRBJ2-3, with D hard to call. CDR1 is SGHRS and CDR2 is YFSETQ in the germline V gene. CDR3 length: 15 residues. The V gene lost 0 bases and the J gene lost 0 bases, with 8 bases spanning the gap. CDR3 loop: CASSLEGRSTDTQYF. The CDR3 nucleotides read TGCGCCAGCAGCTTGGAAGGGCGGAGCACAGATACGCAGTATTTT.

This chain's CDR3 is CASSLAGTSNQPQHF. CDR3 DNA: TGTGCCAGCAGCTTAGCCGGGACTAGCAATCAGCCCCAGCATTTT. The J gene is TRBJ1-5, the V gene TRBV7-2; D may be TRBD1 (5 bases). The CDR3 extends over 15 amino acids. In germline, CDR1 is SGHTA, CDR2 FQGNSA. The V gene lost 0 bases and the J gene lost 0 bases, with 6 bases spanning the gap.

The rearrangement joins TRBV5-1 to TRBJ2-2, with a tentative D call TRBD2 (6 bases). The CDR3 loop spans 15 amino acids. Germline values: CDR1 SGHRS, CDR2 YFSETQ. The V and J ends lost 4 bases and 8 bases respectively, with 18 bases between them. CDR3 DNA sequence: TGCGCCAGCAGCAGGACCCCGGGAGCGTCGGGGGAGCTGTTTTTT. It is translated as CASSRTPGASGELFF. The entire variable domain, with the rest obtained from reference TRBV5-1 and TRBJ2-2, is as follows: KAGVTQTPRYLIKTRGQQVTLSCSPISGHRSVSWYQQTPGQGLQFLFEYFSETQRNKGNFPGRFSGRQFSNSRSEMNVSTLELGDSALYLCASSRTPGASGELFFGEGSRLTVL.

The V gene is TRBV2, the J gene TRBJ1-4; a possible D gene is TRBD1 (5 bases). Germline assignment: CDR1 SNHLY and CDR2 FYNNEI. The CDR3 has 14 amino acids. Trimming pared 6 bases from V and 3 bases from J, leaving 11 bases between. For the CDR3, the DNA is TGTGCCAGCAGGCCGACAGTGGCTAATGAAAAACTGTTTTTT. Protein sequence: CASRPTVANEKLFF.